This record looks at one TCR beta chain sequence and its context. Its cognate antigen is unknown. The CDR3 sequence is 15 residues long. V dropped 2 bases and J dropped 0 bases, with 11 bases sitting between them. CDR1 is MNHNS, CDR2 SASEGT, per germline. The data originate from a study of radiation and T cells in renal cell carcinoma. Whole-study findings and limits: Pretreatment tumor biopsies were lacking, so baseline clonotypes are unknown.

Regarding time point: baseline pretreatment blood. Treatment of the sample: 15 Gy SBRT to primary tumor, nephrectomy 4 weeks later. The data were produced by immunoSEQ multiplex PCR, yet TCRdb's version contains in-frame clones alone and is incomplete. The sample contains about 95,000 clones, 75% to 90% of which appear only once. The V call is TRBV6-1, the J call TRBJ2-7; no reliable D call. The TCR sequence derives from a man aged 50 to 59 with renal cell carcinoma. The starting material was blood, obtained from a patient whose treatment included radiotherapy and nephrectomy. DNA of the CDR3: TGTGCCAGCAGTGAATTTAACACCCTCTCCTACGAGCAGTACTTC. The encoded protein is CASSEFNTLSYEQYF.